Shown below are 9 T cell receptor beta chains from a single sample sequenced in a study of T cells in Graves' hyperthyroidism and ophthalmopathy. TCR beta CDR3 regions were amplified from RNA. During a first-round RT-PCR of the TCR CDR3, the HTBI primer set was used. TCRdb re-analysed the multiplex PCR reads in MiXCR, keeping a single row per CDR3 protein. The table includes approximately 210,000 distinct CDR3 sequences, 17% detected once. The sample was blood. Every receptor here comes from a man aged 50-60 years with Graves' hyperthyroidism.

This clonotype has a single count. CDR3 protein: CASSRSGQGSGNTIYF. The CDR3 nucleotides are TGTGCCAGCTCACGCTCGGGACAGGGCTCTGGAAACACCATATATTTT. The chain carries TRBV18 and TRBJ1-3; 9 bases map to TRBD1. This CDR3 has 16 residues. Germline-derived CDR1 and CDR2 are KGHSH and LQKENI. The J segment lost 0 bases and the V segment lost 4 bases, leaving 4 bases of the junction unmatched.

This chain joins TRBV3-1 and TRBJ1-2; D is perhaps TRBD1 (5 bases). Germline loops: CDR1 LGHDT, CDR2 YNNKEL (reference sequence). Trimming pared 0 bases from V and 8 bases from J, leaving 13 bases between. This CDR3 region has 14 residues. This CDR3 is CASSQDAGLRGYTF. The CDR3 region has the DNA TGTGCCAGCAGCCAAGACGCGGGGCTTAGAGGCTACACCTTC. The full variable domain, rest sourced from reference TRBV3-1 and TRBJ1-2, is DTAVSQTPKYLVTQMGNDKSIKCEQNLGHDTMYWYKQDSKKFLKIMFSYNNKELIINETVPNRFSPKSPDKAHLNLHINSLELGDSAVYFCASSQDAGLRGYTFGSGTRLTVV.

This clonotype came up many times. The chain links TRBV7-8 to TRBJ2-5, with 9 bases matching TRBD1. V was clipped by 3 bases and J by 5 bases; unmatched bases: 1. Germline CDR1 and CDR2: SGHVS and FQNEAQ. This CDR3 is built from 13 residues. DNA of the CDR3: TGTGCCAGCAGCTTCGACAGGGGGGAGACCCAGTACTTC. It is translated as CASSFDRGETQYF.

The V call is TRBV9, the J call TRBJ2-1; 14 bases line up with TRBD2. The junction had 7 bases not matched to a gene; V was cut back by 0 bases and J by 8 bases. The CDR3 consists of 17 residues. CDR1 and CDR2 (germline): SGDLS, YYNGEE. The CDR3 spells CASSVATLGLAGDEQFF. The CDR3 DNA follows: TGTGCCAGCAGCGTAGCTACTCTGGGACTAGCGGGAGATGAGCAGTTCTTC.

This chain connects TRBV20-1 to TRBJ1-4; the D is unclear. This CDR3 spans 13 amino acids. Per germline, CDR1 DFQATT and CDR2 SNEGSKA (reference sequence). V was shortened by 6 bases and J by 4 bases, with 12 bases between the two germline ends. The CDR3, as DNA: TGCAGTGCCGGGCACCGCTATAATGAAAAACTGTTTTTT. Protein: CSAGHRYNEKLFF.

Ten or more counts support this clonotype. The J gene is TRBJ2-1, the V gene TRBV20-1; 12 bases line up with TRBD2. Germline values: CDR1 DFQATT, CDR2 SNEGSKA (reference sequence). This CDR3 region has 14 residues. V shed 0 bases and J 10 bases; nucleotides not matched to a gene: 4. CDR3 in amino acids: CSARESSGRGEQFF. CDR3 DNA: TGCAGTGCTAGAGAGTCTAGCGGGAGGGGCGAGCAGTTCTTC.

The V call is TRBV7-2, the J call TRBJ1-2; the match to TRBD1 covers 9 bases. J lost 3 bases, V lost 5 bases, and 7 bases had no gene match. The CDR3 sequence is 15 residues long. CDR1 is SGHTA, CDR2 FQGNSA, per germline. CDR3 amino acids: CASSTRQGVHYGYTF. The DNA of the CDR3 is TGTGCCAGCAGCACTCGACAGGGGGTTCACTATGGCTACACCTTC.

In its sample, this clonotype was seen a few times. This sequence joins TRBV27 and TRBJ2-2, with D perhaps matching TRBD1 (5 bases). Germline CDR1 is MNHEY and CDR2 is SMNVEV (reference sequence). This CDR3 comprises 11 residues. V dropped 10 bases and J dropped 5 bases, with 8 bases sitting between them. CDR3 DNA: TGTGCCACCCAGGGTACCGGGGAGCTGTTTTTT. Translated, it gives CATQGTGELFF.

The rearrangement links TRBV7-3 to TRBJ2-3, with D unclear. Germline assignment: CDR1 SGHTA and CDR2 FQGTGA. CDR3 length equals 12 residues. V lost 3 bases to trimming and J lost 6 bases, with 7 bases between them. CDR3 DNA: TGTGCCAGCAGCTTCAGTGCGGATACGCAGTATTTT. Protein sequence: CASSFSADTQYF.